This T cell receptor beta chain was sequenced during a study (dated by TCRdb to between 2014 and 2017). Notes on the research overall: The study set out to test whether tumor-infiltrating Tregs in breast cancer get recruited from blood Tregs or are instead converted in situ from other CD4+ T cell subsets.

Full-length TCR variable regions were amplified by 5' RACE PCR using constant-region reverse primers, and then by semi-nested PCR using Nested Universal Primer A. Using the ReliaPrep RNA Cell Miniprep System, total RNA was extracted, and the SMARTer RACE 5'/3' Kit was then used to reverse transcribe the RNA into 5'RACE-ready cDNA. An Illumina MiSeq was used to sequence the full-length TCR alpha and beta libraries, which had been barcoded with multiplex adaptors. The paper's data handling went like this. For each of nine subset-tissue groups, sequencing data from the five patients were combined, and the groups were compared by unsupervised clustering of TCR gene usage. The Morisita-Horn index was used to calculate repertoire similarity, with shared sequences weighted according to their contribution to each repertoire. TCRdb reanalyzed the raw reads on its own, using fastp at Q25 for trimming and MiXCR for clone calling, and kept in-frame beta chains. When rows share a CDR3 protein, they turn into one entry using the most common DNA and genes. These V and J calls are TCRdb output, not the study's own analysis. The table for this sample lists about 64,000 distinct CDR3 sequences; approximately 22% of them were counted only once. The ten largest account for more than 2.5% of the sample.

V and J lose 4 bases and 6 bases, and a span of 25 bases separates them. The germline V gene gives CDR1 as MDHEN and CDR2 as SYDVKM. The CDR3 runs 17 amino acids, cysteine and phenylalanine included. CDR3 DNA is the only sequence kept; it has 51 bases, read in frame from the first base. What the research found in general, with its limitations: Tumor-infiltrating Treg TCR alpha and beta sequences overlapped most with tumor naive CD4+ T cells, then with blood naive CD4+ T cells. The TCR gene usage of tumor memory CD4+ T cells clustered together with blood and lymph node memory CD4+ cells and with lymph node naive CD4+ cells. Rather than covering whole repertoires, validation in the larger cohort was restricted to a single TCR beta V-J rearrangement.

The sample holds a few counts of this clonotype. It has no known antigen specificity. Base qualities are missing; no much larger clone stands one base away. CD4+CD45RO+CD25- cells were isolated as memory CD4+ T cells. Tregs, naive and memory CD4+ T cells from tumor, blood and ipsilateral draining lymph nodes of a few breast cancer patients underwent full-length TCR alpha and beta sequencing. Tumor tissue and lymph nodes obtained from ipsilateral axillary dissection were perfused with PBS, minced and then digested with collagenase I and hyaluronidase. Ficoll density gradient centrifugation was used to isolate mononuclear cells from either lymph nodes or around 50 ml of peripheral blood. FACS confirmed that the sorted cell populations were more than 90% pure.

The specimen was memory CD4+ T cells sorted from a lymph node. The cell subset or site label, read with the paper, signifies: memory CD4+ T cells, CD4+CD45RO+CD25-. The source of this sequence is a female donor with breast cancer. The chain is assembled from TRBV28 and TRBJ2-7, with TRBD1 as a weak D call on 8 bases. The nucleotide sequence reads TGTGCCAGCAGTTCAGGACAGGGAGGGGGAGGCGGTCCCGAGCAGTACTTC. It codes for CASSSGQGGGGGPEQYF.